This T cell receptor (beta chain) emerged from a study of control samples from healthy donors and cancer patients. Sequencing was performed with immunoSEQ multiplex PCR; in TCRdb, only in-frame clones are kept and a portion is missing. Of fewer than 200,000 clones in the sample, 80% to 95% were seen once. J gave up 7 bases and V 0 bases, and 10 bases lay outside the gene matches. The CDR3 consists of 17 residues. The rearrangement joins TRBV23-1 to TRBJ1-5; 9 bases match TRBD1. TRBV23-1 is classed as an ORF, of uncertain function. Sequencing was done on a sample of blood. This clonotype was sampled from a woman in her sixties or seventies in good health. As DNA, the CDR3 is TGCGCCAGCAGTCAATCGCACAGGGGGCGCGACGGGCAGCCCCAGCATTTT. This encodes CASSQSHRGRDGQPQHF.